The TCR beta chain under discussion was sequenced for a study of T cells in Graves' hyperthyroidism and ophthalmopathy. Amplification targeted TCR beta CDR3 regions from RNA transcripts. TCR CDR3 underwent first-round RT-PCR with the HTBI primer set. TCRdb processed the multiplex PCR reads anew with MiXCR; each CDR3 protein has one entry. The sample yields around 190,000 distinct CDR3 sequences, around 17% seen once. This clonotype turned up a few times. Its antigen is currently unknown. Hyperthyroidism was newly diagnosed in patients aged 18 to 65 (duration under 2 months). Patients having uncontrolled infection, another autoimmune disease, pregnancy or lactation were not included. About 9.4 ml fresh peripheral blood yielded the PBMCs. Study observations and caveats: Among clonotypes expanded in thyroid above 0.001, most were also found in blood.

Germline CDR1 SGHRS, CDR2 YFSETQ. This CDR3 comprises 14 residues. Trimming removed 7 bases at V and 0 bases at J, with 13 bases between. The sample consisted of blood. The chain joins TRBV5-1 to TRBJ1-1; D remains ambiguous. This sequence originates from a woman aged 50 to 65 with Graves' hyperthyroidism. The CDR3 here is CASAPEEMNTEAFF. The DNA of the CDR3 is TGCGCCAGCGCGCCCGAGGAAATGAACACTGAAGCTTTCTTT.